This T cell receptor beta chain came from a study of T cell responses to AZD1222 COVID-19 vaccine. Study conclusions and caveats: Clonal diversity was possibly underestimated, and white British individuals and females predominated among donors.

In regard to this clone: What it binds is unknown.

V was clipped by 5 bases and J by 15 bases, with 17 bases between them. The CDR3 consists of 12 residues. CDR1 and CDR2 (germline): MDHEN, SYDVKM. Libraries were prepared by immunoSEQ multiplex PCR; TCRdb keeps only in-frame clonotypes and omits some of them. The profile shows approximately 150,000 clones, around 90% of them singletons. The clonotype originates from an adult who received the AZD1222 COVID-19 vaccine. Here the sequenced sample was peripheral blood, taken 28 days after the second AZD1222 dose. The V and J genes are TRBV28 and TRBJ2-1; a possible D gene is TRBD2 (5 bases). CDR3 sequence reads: CASSPTAVTGFF. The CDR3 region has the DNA TGTGCCAGCAGTCCCACAGCGGTTACGGGGTTCTTC.